This T cell receptor (beta chain) was identified in a study of T cell responses to AZD1222 COVID-19 vaccine. Study-wide results and caveats: Clonal diversity may have been underestimated in mostly white British donors. Along spike, vaccine-associated CD4 TCRs were found throughout, with dominance at 160-218 and 743-854.

Clones were sequenced by immunoSEQ multiplex PCR, and TCRdb holds only the in-frame ones, with some missing. The sample carries 160,000 or so clones, over 75% recorded once. For this clone: Its antigen is not known.

The CDR3 extends over 16 amino acids. The chain recombines TRBV21-1 with TRBJ2-2; the table assigns TRBD1, which was not confirmed against the DNA. TRBV21-1 is shown as a pseudogene. The specimen comprised peripheral blood, sampled on day 0 of AZD1222 vaccination. This receptor was identified in an adult in good health. CDR3 loop: CASSRGRQPNTGELFF. In nucleotides, the CDR3 is TGTGCCAGCAGCAGAGGAAGACAGCCGAACACCGGGGAGCTGTTTTTT.